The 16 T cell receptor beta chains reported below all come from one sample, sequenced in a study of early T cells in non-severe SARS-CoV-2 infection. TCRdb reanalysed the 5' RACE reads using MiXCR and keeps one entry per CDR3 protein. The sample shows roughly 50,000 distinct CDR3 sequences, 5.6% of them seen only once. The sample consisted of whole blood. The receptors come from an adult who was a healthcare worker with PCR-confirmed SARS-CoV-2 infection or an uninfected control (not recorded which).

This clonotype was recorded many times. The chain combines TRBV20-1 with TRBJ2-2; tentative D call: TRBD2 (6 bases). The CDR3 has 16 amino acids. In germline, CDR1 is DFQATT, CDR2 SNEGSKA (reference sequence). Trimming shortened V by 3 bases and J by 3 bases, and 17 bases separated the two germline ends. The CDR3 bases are TGCAGTGCTAGTGCATCCCCGGGACTTCACACCGGGGAGCTGTTTTTT. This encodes CSASASPGLHTGELFF.

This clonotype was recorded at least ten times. The CDR3 nucleotides read TGCGCCAGCAGCTTGGGGGACCGGGACAGCTATGGCTACACCTTC. It encodes CASSLGDRDSYGYTF. The rearrangement links TRBV5-1 to TRBJ1-2, with TRBD1 matching 7 bases. V was clipped by 0 bases and J by 4 bases; unmatched bases: 6. Per the germline V gene, CDR1 is SGHRS and CDR2 is YFSETQ. CDR3 length: 15 amino acids.

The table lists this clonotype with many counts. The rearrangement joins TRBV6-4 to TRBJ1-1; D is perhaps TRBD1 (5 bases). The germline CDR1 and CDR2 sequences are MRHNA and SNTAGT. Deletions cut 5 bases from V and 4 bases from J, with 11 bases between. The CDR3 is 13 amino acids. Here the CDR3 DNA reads TGTGCCAGCAGTCGTGCAGGGTCCACTGAAGCTTTCTTT. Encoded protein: CASSRAGSTEAFF.

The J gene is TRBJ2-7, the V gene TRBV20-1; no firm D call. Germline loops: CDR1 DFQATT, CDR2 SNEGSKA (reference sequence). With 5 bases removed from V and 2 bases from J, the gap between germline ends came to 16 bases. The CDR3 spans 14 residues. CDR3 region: CSAVGDQGTYEQYF. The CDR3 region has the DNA TGCAGTGCTGTCGGAGACCAAGGCACCTACGAGCAGTACTTC.

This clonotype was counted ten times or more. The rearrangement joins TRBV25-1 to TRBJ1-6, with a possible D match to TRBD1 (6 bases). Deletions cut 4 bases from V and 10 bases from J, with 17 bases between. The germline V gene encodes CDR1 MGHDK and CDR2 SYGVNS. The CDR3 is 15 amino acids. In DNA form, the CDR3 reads TGTGCCAGCAGTGGTTTACAGGGTGTAGAATCACCCCTCCACTTT. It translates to CASSGLQGVESPLHF.

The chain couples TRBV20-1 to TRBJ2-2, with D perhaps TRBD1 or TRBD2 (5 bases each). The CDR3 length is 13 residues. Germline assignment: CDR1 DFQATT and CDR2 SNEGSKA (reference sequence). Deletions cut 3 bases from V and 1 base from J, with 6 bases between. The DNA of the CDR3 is TGCAGTGCTAGGGGGGTGAACACCGGGGAGCTGTTTTTT. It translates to CSARGVNTGELFF.

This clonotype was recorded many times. CDR3 coding DNA: TGCGCCAGCAGCAAGGACAGGTGGGAATCTCCACTGGAAAAACTGTTTTTT. Translation gives CASSKDRWESPLEKLFF. The J gene is TRBJ1-4, the V gene TRBV5-1, with 7 positions matching TRBD1. With V trimmed by 4 bases and J by 8 bases, 17 bases remained unmatched. Germline loops: CDR1 SGHRS, CDR2 YFSETQ. There are 17 residues in the CDR3.

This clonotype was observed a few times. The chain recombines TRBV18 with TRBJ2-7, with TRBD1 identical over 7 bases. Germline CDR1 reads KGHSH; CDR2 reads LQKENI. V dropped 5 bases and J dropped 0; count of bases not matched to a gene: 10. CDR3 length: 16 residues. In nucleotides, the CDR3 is TGTGCCAGCTCAATGCGGACAGGCGCCAGCTCCTACGAGCAGTACTTC. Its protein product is CASSMRTGASSYEQYF.

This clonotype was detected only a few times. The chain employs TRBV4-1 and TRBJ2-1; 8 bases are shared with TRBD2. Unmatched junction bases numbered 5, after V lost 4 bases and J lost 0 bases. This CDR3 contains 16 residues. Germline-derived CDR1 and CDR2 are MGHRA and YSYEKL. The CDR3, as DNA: TGCGCCAGCAGCCCTTATAGCGGGACCTCCTACAATGAGCAGTTCTTC. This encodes CASSPYSGTSYNEQFF.

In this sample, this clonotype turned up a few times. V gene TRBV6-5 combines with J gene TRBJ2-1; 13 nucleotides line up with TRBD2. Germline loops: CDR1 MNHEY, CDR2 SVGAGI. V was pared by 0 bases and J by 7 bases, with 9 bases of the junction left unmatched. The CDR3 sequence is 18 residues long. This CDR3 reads CASSYSKPGTSGNNEQFF. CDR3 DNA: TGTGCCAGCAGTTACTCCAAGCCCGGGACTAGCGGGAATAATGAGCAGTTCTTC.

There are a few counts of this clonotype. The CDR3 loop is CASSWRTSGDRPYEQYF. CDR3 coding DNA: TGTGCCAGCAGCTGGCGGACTTCAGGGGACCGACCCTACGAGCAGTACTTC. V gene TRBV7-2 combines with J gene TRBJ2-7; D is perhaps TRBD1 (6 bases). Germline values: CDR1 SGHTA, CDR2 FQGNSA. V lost 4 bases, J lost 2 bases, and 21 bases lay in between. The CDR3 covers 17 residues.

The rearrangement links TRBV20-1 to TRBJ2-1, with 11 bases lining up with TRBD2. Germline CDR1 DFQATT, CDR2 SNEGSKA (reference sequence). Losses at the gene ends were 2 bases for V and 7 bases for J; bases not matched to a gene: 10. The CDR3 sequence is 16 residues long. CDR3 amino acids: CSARLPRSGRANEQFF. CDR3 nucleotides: TGCAGTGCTAGACTACCACGTAGCGGGAGGGCTAATGAGCAGTTCTTC.

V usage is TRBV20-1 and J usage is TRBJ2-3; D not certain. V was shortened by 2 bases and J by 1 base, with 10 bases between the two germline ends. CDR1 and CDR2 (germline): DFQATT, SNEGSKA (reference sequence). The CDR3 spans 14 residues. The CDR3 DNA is TGCAGTGCTAGATGGCCCCCGGGCACAGATACGCAGTATTTT. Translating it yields CSARWPPGTDTQYF.

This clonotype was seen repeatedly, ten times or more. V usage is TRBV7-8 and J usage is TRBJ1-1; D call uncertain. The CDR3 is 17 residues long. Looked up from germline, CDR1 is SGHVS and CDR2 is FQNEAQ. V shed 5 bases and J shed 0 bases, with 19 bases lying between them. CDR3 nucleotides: TGTGCCAGCAGCCGCCAAGCGAGCAAGCACATGAACACTGAAGCTTTCTTT. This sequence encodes CASSRQASKHMNTEAFF. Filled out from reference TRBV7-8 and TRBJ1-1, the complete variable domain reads GAGVSQSPRYKVAKRGQDVALRCDPISGHVSLFWYQQALGQGPEFLTYFQNEAQLDKSGLPSDRFFAERPEGSVSTLKIQRTQQEDSAVYLCASSRQASKHMNTEAFFGQGTRLTVV.

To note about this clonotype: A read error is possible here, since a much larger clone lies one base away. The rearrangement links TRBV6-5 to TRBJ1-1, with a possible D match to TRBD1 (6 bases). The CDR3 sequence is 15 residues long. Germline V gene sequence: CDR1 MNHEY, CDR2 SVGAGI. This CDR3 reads CVSGKGQSWETEAFF. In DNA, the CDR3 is TGTGTCAGCGGTAAGGGACAAAGTTGGGAGACTGAAGCTTTCTTT.

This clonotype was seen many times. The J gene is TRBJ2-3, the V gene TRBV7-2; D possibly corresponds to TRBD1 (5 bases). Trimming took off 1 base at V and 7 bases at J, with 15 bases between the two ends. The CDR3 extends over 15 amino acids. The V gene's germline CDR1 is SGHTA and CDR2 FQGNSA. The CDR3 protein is CASSLGVGPKYTQYF. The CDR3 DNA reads TGTGCCAGCAGCTTAGGGGTGGGGCCGAAGTATACGCAGTATTTT.